This T cell receptor beta chain was identified in a study of T cell repertoires in cytomegalovirus infection. TCRdb re-derived calls from the reads in MiXCR, one entry per CDR3 protein. The sample has a few hundred thousand distinct CDR3 sequences, 25% seen once. The CDR3 runs to 13 residues. V was cut by 2 bases and J by 1 base, with 5 bases left in between. This clonotype was seen ten or more times. Its matching antigen is unknown. This TCR derives from a human donor in good health (CMV status not recorded). Some clones in this sample may be carry-over from other donors' samples. Specimen: cultured PBMCs, collected from culture after CMV antigen stimulation. The genes are TRBV12-3 or TRBV12-4 and TRBJ1-1; D is unclear. The CDR3 DNA follows: TGTGCCAGCAGTTTACGGGCGAACACTGAAGCTTTCTTT. Translation gives CASSLRANTEAFF.